The T cell receptor (beta chain) described here comes from a study of blood T cells in healthy people across ages. Every donor gave roughly 9.2 milliliters of peripheral blood. General study findings and limits: More naive CD4+ cells and higher diversity marked long-lived donors relative to aged donors.

A J-beta primer mix and a sample-barcoded 5' primer were used in a second PCR of roughly 6 to 12 cycles. MiXCR was run by TCRdb on the 5' RACE reads, yielding one entry per CDR3 protein. The sample holds under 700,000 distinct CDR3 sequences, 24% seen once. In this sample, this clonotype turned up a few times. Its target is not known. This same sample was also taken into another study, of T cells of mothers and their children. As that report states: A second PCR was performed with the M1S primer. This primer added sample barcodes and 2-4 random nucleotides.

The TCR sequence derives from a boy aged 5 to 17 in good health. Sequencing was performed on blood.

The CDR3 coding sequence is TGTGCCAGCAGCGGCAGGGCATCCTACAATGAGCAGTTCTTC. Translation gives CASSGRASYNEQFF. The chain uses TRBV11-2 and TRBJ2-1, with D tentatively TRBD1 (5 bases). The CDR3 has 14 amino acids. V lost 5 bases and J lost 1, with 9 bases in between. Germline V gene lookup returns CDR1 SGHAT and CDR2 FQNNGV.